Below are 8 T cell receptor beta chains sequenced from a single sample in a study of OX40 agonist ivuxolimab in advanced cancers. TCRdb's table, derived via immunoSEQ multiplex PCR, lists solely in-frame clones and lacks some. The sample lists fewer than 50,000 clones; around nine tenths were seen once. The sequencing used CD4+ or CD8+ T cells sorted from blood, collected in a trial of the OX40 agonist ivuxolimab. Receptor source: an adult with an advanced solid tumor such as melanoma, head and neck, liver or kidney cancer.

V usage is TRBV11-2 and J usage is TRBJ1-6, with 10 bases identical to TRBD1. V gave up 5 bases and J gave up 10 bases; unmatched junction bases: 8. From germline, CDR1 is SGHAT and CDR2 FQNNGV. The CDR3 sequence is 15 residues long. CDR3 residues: CASSSGDRGASPLHF. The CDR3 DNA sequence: TGTGCCAGCAGCAGCGGGGACAGGGGCGCGTCACCCCTCCACTTT. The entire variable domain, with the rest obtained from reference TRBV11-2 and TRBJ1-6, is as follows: EAGVAQSPRYKIIEKRQSVAFWCNPISGHATLYWYQQILGQGPKLLIQFQNNGVVDDSQLPKDRFSAERLKGVDSTLKIQPAKLEDSAVYLCASSSGDRGASPLHFGNGTRLTVT.

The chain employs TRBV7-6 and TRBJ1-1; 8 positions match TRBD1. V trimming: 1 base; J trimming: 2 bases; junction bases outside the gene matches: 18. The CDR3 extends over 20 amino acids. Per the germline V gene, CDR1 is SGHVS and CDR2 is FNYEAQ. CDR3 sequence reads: CASSLGSFLGDRGSNTEAFF. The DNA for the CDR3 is TGTGCCAGCAGCTTAGGTTCGTTTTTAGGAGACAGGGGCAGTAACACTGAAGCTTTCTTT.

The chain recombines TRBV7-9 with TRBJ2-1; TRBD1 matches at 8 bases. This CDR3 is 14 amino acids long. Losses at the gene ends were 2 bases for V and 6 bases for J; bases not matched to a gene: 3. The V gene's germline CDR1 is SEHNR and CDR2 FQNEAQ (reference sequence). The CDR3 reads CASSLLTGGNEQFF. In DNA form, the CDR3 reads TGTGCCAGCAGCTTATTAACAGGGGGCAATGAGCAGTTCTTC.

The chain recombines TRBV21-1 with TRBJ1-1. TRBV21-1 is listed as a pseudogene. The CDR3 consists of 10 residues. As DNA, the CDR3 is TGTGCCAGTCATGACTATTCAGCTTTCTTT. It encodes CASHDYSAFF.

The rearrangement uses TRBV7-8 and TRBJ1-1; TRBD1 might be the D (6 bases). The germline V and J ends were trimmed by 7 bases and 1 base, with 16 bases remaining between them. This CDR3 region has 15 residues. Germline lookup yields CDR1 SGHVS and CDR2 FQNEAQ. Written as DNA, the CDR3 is TGTGCCAGCACAGGTCGGGGGGACACGAACACTGAAGCTTTCTTT. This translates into CASTGRGDTNTEAFF. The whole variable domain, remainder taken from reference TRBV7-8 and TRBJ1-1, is GAGVSQSPRYKVAKRGQDVALRCDPISGHVSLFWYQQALGQGPEFLTYFQNEAQLDKSGLPSDRFFAERPEGSVSTLKIQRTQQEDSAVYLCASTGRGDTNTEAFFGQGTRLTVV.

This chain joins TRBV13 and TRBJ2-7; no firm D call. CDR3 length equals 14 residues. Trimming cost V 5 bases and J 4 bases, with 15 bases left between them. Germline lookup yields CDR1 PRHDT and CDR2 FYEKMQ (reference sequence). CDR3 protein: CASSQPNSNYEQYF. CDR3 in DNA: TGTGCCAGCAGCCAACCCAATAGTAATTACGAGCAGTACTTC.

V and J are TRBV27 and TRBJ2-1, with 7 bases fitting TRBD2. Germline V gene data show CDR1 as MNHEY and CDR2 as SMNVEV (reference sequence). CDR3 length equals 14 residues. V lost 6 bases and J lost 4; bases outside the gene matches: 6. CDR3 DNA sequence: TGTGCCAGCAGGGTGGTTAGCGGGTACAATGAGCAGTTCTTC. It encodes CASRVVSGYNEQFF.

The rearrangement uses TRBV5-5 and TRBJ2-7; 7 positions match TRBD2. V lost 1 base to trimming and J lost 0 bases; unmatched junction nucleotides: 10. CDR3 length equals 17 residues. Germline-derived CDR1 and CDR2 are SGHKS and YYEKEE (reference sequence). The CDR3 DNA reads TGTGCCAGCAGCTTGTTCCCCGGAACTAGCGCCTCCTACGAGCAGTACTTC. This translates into CASSLFPGTSASYEQYF.